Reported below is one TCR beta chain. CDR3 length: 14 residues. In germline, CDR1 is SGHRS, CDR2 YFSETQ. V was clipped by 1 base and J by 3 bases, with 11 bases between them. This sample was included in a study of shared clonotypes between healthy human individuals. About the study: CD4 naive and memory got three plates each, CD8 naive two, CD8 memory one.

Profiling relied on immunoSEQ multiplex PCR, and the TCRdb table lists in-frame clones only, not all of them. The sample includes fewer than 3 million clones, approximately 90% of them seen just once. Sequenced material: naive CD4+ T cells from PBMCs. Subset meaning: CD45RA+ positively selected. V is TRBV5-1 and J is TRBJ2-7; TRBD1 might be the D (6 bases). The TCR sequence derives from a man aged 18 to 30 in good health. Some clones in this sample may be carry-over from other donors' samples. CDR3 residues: CASSLPGVIYEQYF. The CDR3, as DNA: TGCGCCAGCAGCTTGCCAGGGGTTATCTACGAGCAGTACTTC. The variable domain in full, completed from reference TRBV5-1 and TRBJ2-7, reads KAGVTQTPRYLIKTRGQQVTLSCSPISGHRSVSWYQQTPGQGLQFLFEYFSETQRNKGNFPGRFSGRQFSNSRSEMNVSTLELGDSALYLCASSLPGVIYEQYFGPGTRLTVT.